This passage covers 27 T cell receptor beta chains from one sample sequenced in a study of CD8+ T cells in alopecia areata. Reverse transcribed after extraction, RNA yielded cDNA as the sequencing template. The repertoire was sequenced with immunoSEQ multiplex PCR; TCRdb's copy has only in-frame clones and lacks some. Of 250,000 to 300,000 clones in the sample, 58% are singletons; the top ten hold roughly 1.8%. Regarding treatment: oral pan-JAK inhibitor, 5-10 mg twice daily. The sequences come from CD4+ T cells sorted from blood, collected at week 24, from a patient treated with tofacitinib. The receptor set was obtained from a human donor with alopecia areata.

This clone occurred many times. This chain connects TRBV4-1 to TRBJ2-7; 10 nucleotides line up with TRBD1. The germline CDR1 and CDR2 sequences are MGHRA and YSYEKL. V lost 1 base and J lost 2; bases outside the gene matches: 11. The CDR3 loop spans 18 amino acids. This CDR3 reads CASSQVNFIGTGAYEQYF. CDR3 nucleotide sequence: TGCGCCAGCAGCCAAGTCAACTTTATAGGGACAGGGGCCTACGAGCAGTACTTC.

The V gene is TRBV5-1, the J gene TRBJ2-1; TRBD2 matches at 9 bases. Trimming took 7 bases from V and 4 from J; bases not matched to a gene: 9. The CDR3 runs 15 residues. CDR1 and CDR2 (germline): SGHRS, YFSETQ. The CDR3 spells CASGLSAGGYNEQFF. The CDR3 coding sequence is TGCGCCAGCGGCCTTTCAGCGGGGGGTTACAATGAGCAGTTCTTC.

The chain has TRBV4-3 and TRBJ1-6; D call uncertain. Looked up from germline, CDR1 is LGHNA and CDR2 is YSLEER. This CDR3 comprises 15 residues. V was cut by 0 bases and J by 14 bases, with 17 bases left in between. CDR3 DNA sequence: TGCGCCAGCAGCCAAGAAAGAGGGATCCATCAAACCCTCCACTTT. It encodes CASSQERGIHQTLHF.

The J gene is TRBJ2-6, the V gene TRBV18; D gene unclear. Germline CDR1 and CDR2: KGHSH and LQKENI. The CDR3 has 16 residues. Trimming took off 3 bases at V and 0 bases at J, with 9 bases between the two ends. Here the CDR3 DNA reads TGTGCCAGCTCACCCCAGGCGCGCTCTGGGGCCAACGTCCTGACTTTC. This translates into CASSPQARSGANVLTF.

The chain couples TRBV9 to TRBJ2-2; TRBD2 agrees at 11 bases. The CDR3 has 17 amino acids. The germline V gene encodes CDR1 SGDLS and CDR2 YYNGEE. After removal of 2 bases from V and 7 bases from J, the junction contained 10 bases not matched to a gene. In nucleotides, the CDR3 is TGTGCCAGCAGCGTCTCCGGGACTAGCGGTCGGGGCGGGGAGCTGTTTTTT. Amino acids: CASSVSGTSGRGGELFF.

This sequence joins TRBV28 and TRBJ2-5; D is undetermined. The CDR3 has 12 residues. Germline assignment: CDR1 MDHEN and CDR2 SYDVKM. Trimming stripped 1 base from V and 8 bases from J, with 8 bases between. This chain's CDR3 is CASSLSDETQYF. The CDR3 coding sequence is TGTGCCAGCAGTTTATCTGACGAAACCCAGTACTTC.

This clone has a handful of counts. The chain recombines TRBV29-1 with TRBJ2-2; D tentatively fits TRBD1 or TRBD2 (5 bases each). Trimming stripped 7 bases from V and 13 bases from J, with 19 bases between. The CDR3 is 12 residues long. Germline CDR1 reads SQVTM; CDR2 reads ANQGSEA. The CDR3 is CSAGPGPMPLFF. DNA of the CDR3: TGCAGCGCCGGCCCGGGACCAATGCCGCTGTTTTTT.

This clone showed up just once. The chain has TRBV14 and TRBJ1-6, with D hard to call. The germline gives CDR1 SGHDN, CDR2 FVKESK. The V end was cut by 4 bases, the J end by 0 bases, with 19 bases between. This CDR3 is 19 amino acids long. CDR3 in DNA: TGTGCCAGCAGCCGGAGGATAATGTCTAGCGGCTCCTATAATTCACCCCTCCACTTT. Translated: CASSRRIMSSGSYNSPLHF.

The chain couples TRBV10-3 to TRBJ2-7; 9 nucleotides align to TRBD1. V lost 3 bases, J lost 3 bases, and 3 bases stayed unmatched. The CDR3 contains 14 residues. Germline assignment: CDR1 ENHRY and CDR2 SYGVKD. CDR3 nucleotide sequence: TGTGCCATCAGTGAATCGGGACAGGGCTACGAGCAGTACTTC. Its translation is CAISESGQGYEQYF.

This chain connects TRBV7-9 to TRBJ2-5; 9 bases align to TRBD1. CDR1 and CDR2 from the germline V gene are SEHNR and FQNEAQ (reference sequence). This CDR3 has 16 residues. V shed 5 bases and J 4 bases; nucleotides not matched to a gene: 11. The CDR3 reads CASSRFRGQGSETQYF. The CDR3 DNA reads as TGTGCCAGCAGCCGATTCCGTGGACAGGGGTCAGAGACCCAGTACTTC.

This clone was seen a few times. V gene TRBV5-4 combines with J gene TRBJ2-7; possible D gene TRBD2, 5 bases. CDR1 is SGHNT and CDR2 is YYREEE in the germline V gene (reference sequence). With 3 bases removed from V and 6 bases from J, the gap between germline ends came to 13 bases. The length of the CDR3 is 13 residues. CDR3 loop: CASSYGDGGEQYF. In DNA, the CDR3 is TGTGCCAGCAGCTACGGCGACGGAGGCGAGCAGTACTTC.

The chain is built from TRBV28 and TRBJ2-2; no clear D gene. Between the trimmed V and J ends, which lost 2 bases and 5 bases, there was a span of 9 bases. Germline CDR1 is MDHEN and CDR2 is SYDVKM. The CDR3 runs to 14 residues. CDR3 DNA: TGTGCCAGCAGTTTAAGGCAGCAAACCGGGGAGCTGTTTTTT. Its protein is CASSLRQQTGELFF.

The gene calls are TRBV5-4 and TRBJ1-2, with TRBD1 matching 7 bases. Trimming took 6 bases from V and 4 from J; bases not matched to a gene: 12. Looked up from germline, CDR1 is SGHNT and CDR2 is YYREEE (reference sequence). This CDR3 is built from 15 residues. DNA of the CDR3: TGTGCCAGCACCACGGGGACAGAAAAAGTCTATGGCTACACCTTC. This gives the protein CASTTGTEKVYGYTF.

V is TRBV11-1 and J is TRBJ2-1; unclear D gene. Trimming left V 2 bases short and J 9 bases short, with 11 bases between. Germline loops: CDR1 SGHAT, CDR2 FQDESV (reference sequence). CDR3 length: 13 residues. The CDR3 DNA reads TGTGCCAGCAGCTTACCCGGGCTGGGTGAGCAGTTCTTC. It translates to CASSLPGLGEQFF.

The CDR3 DNA reads TGTGCCTGGAGTGCTACAGGGGGCGGCCCACCTTACGAGCAGTACTTC. It encodes CAWSATGGGPPYEQYF. The chain combines TRBV30 with TRBJ2-7, with 9 nucleotides matching TRBD1. V shed 1 base and J 4 bases; nucleotides not matched to a gene: 11. CDR3 length: 16 residues. Germline lookup yields CDR1 GTSNPN and CDR2 SVGIG (reference sequence).

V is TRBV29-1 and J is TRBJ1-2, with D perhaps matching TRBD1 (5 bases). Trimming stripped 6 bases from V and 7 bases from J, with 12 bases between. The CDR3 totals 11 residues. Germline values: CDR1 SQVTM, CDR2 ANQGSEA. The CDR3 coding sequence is TGCAGCGTATCCAGGGCCGGTGGCTACACCTTC. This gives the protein CSVSRAGGYTF.

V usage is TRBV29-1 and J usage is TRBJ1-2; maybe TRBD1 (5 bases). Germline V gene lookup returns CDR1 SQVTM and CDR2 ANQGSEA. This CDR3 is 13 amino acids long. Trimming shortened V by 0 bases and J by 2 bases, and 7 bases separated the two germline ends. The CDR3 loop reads CSVEDEGNYGYTF. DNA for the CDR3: TGCAGCGTTGAAGACGAGGGGAACTATGGCTACACCTTC.

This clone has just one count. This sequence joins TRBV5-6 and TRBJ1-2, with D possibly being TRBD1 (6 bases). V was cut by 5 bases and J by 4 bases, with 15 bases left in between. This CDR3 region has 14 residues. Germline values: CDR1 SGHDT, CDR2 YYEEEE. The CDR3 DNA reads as TGTGCCAGCAGACCGCCTGGACAGATCTATGGCTACACCTTC. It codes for CASRPPGQIYGYTF.

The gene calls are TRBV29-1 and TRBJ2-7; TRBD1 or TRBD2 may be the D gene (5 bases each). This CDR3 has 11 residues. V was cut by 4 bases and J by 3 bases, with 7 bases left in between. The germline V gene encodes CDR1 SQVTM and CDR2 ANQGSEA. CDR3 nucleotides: TGCAGCGTTGGGGACCTCTACGAGCAGTACTTC. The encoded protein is CSVGDLYEQYF.

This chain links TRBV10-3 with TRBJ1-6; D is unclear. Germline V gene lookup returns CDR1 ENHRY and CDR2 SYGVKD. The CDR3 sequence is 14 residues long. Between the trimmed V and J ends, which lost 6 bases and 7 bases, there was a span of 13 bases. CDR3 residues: CAISPREGNSPLHF. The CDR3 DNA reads TGTGCCATCAGCCCACGGGAAGGCAATTCACCCCTCCACTTT.

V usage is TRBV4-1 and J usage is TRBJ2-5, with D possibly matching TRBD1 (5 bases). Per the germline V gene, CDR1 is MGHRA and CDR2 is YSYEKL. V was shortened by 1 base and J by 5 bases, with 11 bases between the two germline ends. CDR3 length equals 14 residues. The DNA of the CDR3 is TGCGCCAGCAGCCAAGTCGTCAGGGTGGAGACCCAGTACTTC. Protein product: CASSQVVRVETQYF.

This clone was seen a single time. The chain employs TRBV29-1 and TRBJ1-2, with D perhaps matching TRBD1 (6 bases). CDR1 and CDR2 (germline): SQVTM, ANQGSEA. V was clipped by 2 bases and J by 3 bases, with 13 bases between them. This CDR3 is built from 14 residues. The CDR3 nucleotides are TGCAGCGTTGAACCACGGCAGGGGCACTATGGCTACACCTTC. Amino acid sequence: CSVEPRQGHYGYTF.

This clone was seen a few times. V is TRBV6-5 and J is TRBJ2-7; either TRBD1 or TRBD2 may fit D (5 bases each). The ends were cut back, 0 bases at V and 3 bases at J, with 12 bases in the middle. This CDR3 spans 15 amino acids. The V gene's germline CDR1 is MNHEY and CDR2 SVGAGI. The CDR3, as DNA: TGTGCCAGCAGTTACTCCCCTCAGGGAGACTACGAGCAGTACTTC. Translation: CASSYSPQGDYEQYF.

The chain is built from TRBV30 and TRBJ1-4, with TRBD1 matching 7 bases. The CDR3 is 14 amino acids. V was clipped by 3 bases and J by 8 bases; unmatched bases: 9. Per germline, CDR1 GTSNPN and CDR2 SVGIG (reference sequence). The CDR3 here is CAWSRDSVTEKLFF. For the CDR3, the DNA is TGTGCCTGGAGCCGGGACAGTGTGACCGAAAAACTGTTTTTT.

The CDR3 DNA follows: TGCAGTGCTGGGACTGGCAAGGCGCAGTATTTT. This codes for CSAGTGKAQYF. The chain links TRBV20-1 to TRBJ2-3; TRBD2 is a possible D gene (6 bases). CDR1 DFQATT and CDR2 SNEGSKA come from the germline V gene (reference sequence). The CDR3 has 11 residues. V lost 5 bases and J lost 10, with 13 bases in between.

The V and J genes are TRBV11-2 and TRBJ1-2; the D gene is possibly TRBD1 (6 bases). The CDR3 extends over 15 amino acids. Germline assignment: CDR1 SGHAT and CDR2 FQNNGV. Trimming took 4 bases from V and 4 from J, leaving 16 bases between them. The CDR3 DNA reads TGTGCCAGCAGCTCCTTAAGGGGGAAGGGCTATGGCTACACCTTC. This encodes CASSSLRGKGYGYTF.

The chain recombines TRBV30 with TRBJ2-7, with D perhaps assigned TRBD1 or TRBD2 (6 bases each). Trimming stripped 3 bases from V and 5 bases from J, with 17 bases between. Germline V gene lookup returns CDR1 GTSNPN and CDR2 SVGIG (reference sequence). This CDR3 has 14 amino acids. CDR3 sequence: CAWRRPGAPDEQYF. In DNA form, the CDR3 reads TGTGCCTGGAGACGGCCGGGGGCGCCGGACGAGCAGTACTTC.